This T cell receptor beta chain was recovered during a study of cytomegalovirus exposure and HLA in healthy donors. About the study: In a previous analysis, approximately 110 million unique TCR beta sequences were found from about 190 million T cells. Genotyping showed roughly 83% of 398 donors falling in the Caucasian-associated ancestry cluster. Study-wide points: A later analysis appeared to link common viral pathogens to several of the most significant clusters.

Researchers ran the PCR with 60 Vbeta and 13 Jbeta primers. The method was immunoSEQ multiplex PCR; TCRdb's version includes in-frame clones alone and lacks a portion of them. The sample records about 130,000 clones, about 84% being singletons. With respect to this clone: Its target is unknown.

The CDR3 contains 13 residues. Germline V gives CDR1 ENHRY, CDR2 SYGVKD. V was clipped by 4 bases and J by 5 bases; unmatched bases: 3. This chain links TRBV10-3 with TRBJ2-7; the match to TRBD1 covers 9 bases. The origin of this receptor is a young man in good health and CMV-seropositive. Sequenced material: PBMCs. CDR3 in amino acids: CAISGRTGDEQYF. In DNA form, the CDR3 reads TGTGCCATCAGTGGTAGGACAGGGGACGAGCAGTACTTC.